A selection of T cell receptor beta chains follows, all from one sample in a study of cytomegalovirus exposure and HLA in healthy donors. Libraries were prepared by immunoSEQ multiplex PCR; TCRdb keeps only in-frame clonotypes and omits some of them. The sample shows 95,000 to 100,000 clones, 60% to 80% of them seen only once. Sequenced: PBMCs. These receptors were taken from a female donor in good health and CMV-seronegative. Each CDR3 is given with its conserved first and last residue. D genes are given only for firm matches. A row's size may be missing; if present it is once, few, many or a size class.

d_gene: TRBD2; j_gene: TRBJ2-2; abundance: NA; v_gene: TRBV11-1; CDR3aa: CASSLPMTSGSSSGELFF; CDR3nt: TGTGCCAGCAGCTTACCGATGACTAGCGGAAGCTCCTCCGGGGAGCTGTTTTTT
d_gene: NA; j_gene: TRBJ2-1; abundance: NA; v_gene: TRBV7-8; CDR3aa: CASSFDSGFYNEQFF; CDR3nt: TGTGCCAGCAGCTTTGACTCGGGTTTCTACAATGAGCAGTTCTTC
d_gene: TRBD2; j_gene: TRBJ2-3; abundance: NA; v_gene: TRBV9; CDR3aa: CASSVGGLAGGDTQYF; CDR3nt: TGTGCCAGCAGCGTAGGGGGGCTAGCGGGCGGGGATACGCAGTATTTT
d_gene: NA; j_gene: TRBJ2-3; abundance: NA; v_gene: TRBV11-2; CDR3aa: CASSLLRPSTDTQYF; CDR3nt: TGTGCCAGCAGCTTATTGCGGCCTAGCACAGATACGCAGTATTTT
d_gene: NA; j_gene: TRBJ2-5; abundance: NA; v_gene: TRBV21-1; CDR3aa: CASSKVGTGTIQETQYF; CDR3nt: NA
d_gene: NA; j_gene: TRBJ2-5; abundance: NA; v_gene: TRBV6-1; CDR3aa: CASSFPEETQYF; CDR3nt: TGTGCCAGCTCCTTCCCCGAGGAGACCCAGTACTTC
d_gene: TRBD1; j_gene: TRBJ2-3; abundance: NA; v_gene: TRBV7-7; CDR3aa: CASSSLRGDTQYF; CDR3nt: TGTGCTAGCAGCTCCCTCAGGGGGGATACGCAGTATTTT
d_gene: TRBD1; j_gene: TRBJ2-1; abundance: NA; v_gene: TRBV4-1; CDR3aa: CASSQASSGQGYNEQFF; CDR3nt: TGCGCCAGCAGCCAAGCTTCGTCGGGACAGGGTTACAATGAGCAGTTCTTC
d_gene: NA; j_gene: TRBJ1-5; abundance: NA; v_gene: TRBV7-6; CDR3aa: CASSLDSGPNQPQHF; CDR3nt: TGTGCCAGCAGCTTAGATTCAGGGCCCAATCAGCCCCAGCATTTT
d_gene: NA; j_gene: TRBJ2-1; abundance: once; v_gene: TRBV27; CDR3aa: CASSLNGGYNEQFF; CDR3nt: TGTGCCAGCAGTTTAAACGGAGGTTACAATGAGCAGTTCTTC
d_gene: TRBD1; j_gene: TRBJ2-7; abundance: NA; v_gene: TRBV7-2; CDR3aa: CASSSYLTMDRGEQYF; CDR3nt: TGTGCCAGCAGCTCCTACCTCACGATGGACAGGGGTGAGCAGTACTTC
d_gene: TRBD2; j_gene: TRBJ2-2; abundance: once; v_gene: TRBV7-9; CDR3aa: CASSLATSGSSTGELFF; CDR3nt: TGTGCCAGCAGCTTAGCAACTAGCGGGAGTTCCACCGGGGAGCTGTTTTTT
d_gene: NA; j_gene: TRBJ2-7; abundance: NA; v_gene: TRBV5-1; CDR3aa: CASSLAGPYEQYF; CDR3nt: TGCGCCAGCAGCTTGGCCGGTCCCTACGAGCAGTACTTC
d_gene: NA; j_gene: TRBJ2-7; abundance: NA; v_gene: TRBV4-3; CDR3aa: CASSQEGGAFEQYF; CDR3nt: TGCGCCAGCAGCCAAGAAGGAGGAGCTTTCGAGCAGTACTTC
d_gene: TRBD1; j_gene: TRBJ2-2; abundance: NA; v_gene: TRBV7-2; CDR3aa: CASSFQQGAGELFF; CDR3nt: TGTGCCAGCAGCTTCCAACAGGGGGCCGGGGAGCTGTTTTTT
d_gene: NA; j_gene: TRBJ1-3; abundance: once; v_gene: TRBV6-5; CDR3aa: CASSYTLRGNGNTIYF; CDR3nt: TGTGCCAGCAGTTACACCTTAAGGGGGAACGGAAACACCATATATTTT
d_gene: TRBD2; j_gene: TRBJ2-2; abundance: NA; v_gene: TRBV7-9; CDR3aa: CASSPMAGVGNTGELFF; CDR3nt: TGTGCCAGCAGCCCTATGGCGGGAGTAGGAAACACCGGGGAGCTGTTTTTT
d_gene: TRBD2; j_gene: TRBJ2-7; abundance: NA; v_gene: TRBV4-3; CDR3aa: CASSQEFGTRYEQYF; CDR3nt: TGCGCCAGCAGCCAAGAGTTCGGGACTAGGTACGAGCAGTACTTC
d_gene: TRBD2; j_gene: TRBJ2-3; abundance: NA; v_gene: TRBV7-9; CDR3aa: CASRRGGAKDTQYF; CDR3nt: TGTGCCAGCAGACGGGGGGGGGCCAAGGATACGCAGTATTTT
d_gene: NA; j_gene: TRBJ1-2; abundance: NA; v_gene: TRBV28; CDR3aa: CASSTGLRRFGYTF; CDR3nt: TGTGCCAGCAGTACGGGACTCCGGAGGTTTGGCTACACCTTC
d_gene: NA; j_gene: TRBJ1-1; abundance: once; v_gene: TRBV10-3; CDR3aa: CAISESSGQTNTEAFF; CDR3nt: TGTGCCATCAGTGAGTCGTCAGGACAGACTAACACTGAAGCTTTCTTT
d_gene: TRBD2; j_gene: TRBJ2-7; abundance: once; v_gene: TRBV5-4; CDR3aa: CASSIRTSGGRYEQYF; CDR3nt: TGTGCCAGCAGCATACGGACTAGCGGGGGGCGGTACGAGCAGTACTTC
d_gene: NA; j_gene: TRBJ1-2; abundance: NA; v_gene: TRBV28; CDR3aa: CASRLGTGGYTF; CDR3nt: TGTGCCAGCAGACTAGGGACTGGTGGCTACACCTTC
d_gene: NA; j_gene: TRBJ1-4; abundance: few; v_gene: TRBV19; CDR3aa: CASTRPNEKLFF; CDR3nt: TGTGCCAGTACCCGTCCTAATGAAAAACTGTTTTTT
d_gene: NA; j_gene: TRBJ2-7; abundance: NA; v_gene: TRBV6-4; CDR3aa: CASSVETEQYF; CDR3nt: TGTGCCAGCAGTGTTGAGACAGAGCAGTACTTC
d_gene: NA; j_gene: TRBJ1-1; abundance: NA; v_gene: TRBV20-1; CDR3aa: CSGGMNTEAFF; CDR3nt: TGCAGTGGCGGTATGAACACTGAAGCTTTCTTT
d_gene: TRBD1; j_gene: TRBJ2-7; abundance: NA; v_gene: TRBV28; CDR3aa: CASSSDRGRKQYF; CDR3nt: TGTGCCAGCAGCTCGGACAGGGGAAGGAAGCAGTACTTC
d_gene: TRBD1; j_gene: TRBJ2-7; abundance: NA; v_gene: TRBV2; CDR3aa: CAGGTGAYEQYF; CDR3nt: TGTGCCGGCGGGACAGGAGCCTACGAGCAGTACTTC
d_gene: TRBD1; j_gene: TRBJ2-7; abundance: few; v_gene: TRBV5-1; CDR3aa: CASSFPGQGNYEQYF; CDR3nt: TGCGCCAGCAGCTTCCCGGGACAGGGGAACTACGAGCAGTACTTC
d_gene: TRBD2; j_gene: TRBJ2-3; abundance: NA; v_gene: TRBV7-2; CDR3aa: CASSLRTSGYGDTQYF; CDR3nt: TGTGCCAGCAGCTTAAGGACTAGCGGGTATGGAGATACGCAGTATTTT
d_gene: TRBD2; j_gene: TRBJ2-3; abundance: NA; v_gene: TRBV27; CDR3aa: CASRLAGGTDTQYF; CDR3nt: TGTGCCAGTCGACTAGCGGGGGGCACAGATACGCAGTATTTT
d_gene: NA; j_gene: TRBJ1-5; abundance: NA; v_gene: TRBV19; CDR3aa: CASSIVGAGAQPQHF; CDR3nt: TGTGCCAGTAGTATAGTGGGGGCAGGGGCTCAGCCCCAGCATTTT
d_gene: TRBD2; j_gene: TRBJ2-1; abundance: NA; v_gene: TRBV7-3; CDR3aa: CASRAGIAGGVEQFF; CDR3nt: TGTGCCAGCAGAGCCGGGATAGCGGGAGGAGTTGAGCAGTTCTTC
d_gene: TRBD2; j_gene: TRBJ2-3; abundance: NA; v_gene: TRBV5-1; CDR3aa: CASSPTAGTRNTDTQYF; CDR3nt: TGCGCCAGCAGCCCAACGGCCGGGACTAGAAACACAGATACGCAGTATTTT
d_gene: NA; j_gene: TRBJ1-3; abundance: NA; v_gene: TRBV15; CDR3aa: CATSSTGSGNTIYF; CDR3nt: TGTGCCACCAGTAGTACAGGGTCTGGAAACACCATATATTTT
d_gene: TRBD2; j_gene: TRBJ2-7; abundance: NA; v_gene: TRBV7-2; CDR3aa: CASSSPGLAFYEQYF; CDR3nt: TGTGCCAGCAGCTCACCGGGACTAGCGTTCTACGAGCAGTACTTC
d_gene: NA; j_gene: TRBJ1-1; abundance: NA; v_gene: TRBV4-2; CDR3aa: CASGQDRGGGATEAFF; CDR3nt: TGTGCCAGCGGCCAAGATCGGGGCGGGGGCGCAACTGAAGCTTTCTTT
d_gene: TRBD2; j_gene: TRBJ2-1; abundance: NA; v_gene: TRBV6-5; CDR3aa: CASRGGGEYNEQFF; CDR3nt: TGTGCCAGCAGGGGCGGGGGGGAGTACAATGAGCAGTTCTTC
d_gene: NA; j_gene: TRBJ2-2; abundance: NA; v_gene: TRBV6-4; CDR3aa: CASSPSLEHTGELFF; CDR3nt: TGTGCCAGCAGCCCTTCTTTAGAGCACACCGGGGAGCTGTTTTTT
d_gene: TRBD1; j_gene: TRBJ1-1; abundance: NA; v_gene: TRBV19; CDR3aa: CASSARQGRTEAFF; CDR3nt: TGTGCCAGTAGTGCTCGACAGGGGAGGACTGAAGCTTTCTTT
d_gene: TRBD1; j_gene: TRBJ1-4; abundance: NA; v_gene: TRBV9; CDR3aa: CASSVNRGSEEKLFF; CDR3nt: TGTGCCAGCAGCGTTAACAGGGGGTCAGAGGAAAAACTGTTTTTT
d_gene: NA; j_gene: TRBJ1-1; abundance: NA; v_gene: TRBV29-1; CDR3aa: CSVGKGMNTEAFF; CDR3nt: TGCAGCGTTGGTAAGGGGATGAACACTGAAGCTTTCTTT
d_gene: NA; j_gene: TRBJ2-1; abundance: NA; v_gene: TRBV7-6; CDR3aa: CASSVGENEQFF; CDR3nt: TGTGCCAGCAGCGTAGGGGAGAATGAGCAGTTCTTC
d_gene: TRBD2; j_gene: TRBJ2-3; abundance: NA; v_gene: TRBV9; CDR3aa: CASSTSGRVADTQYF; CDR3nt: TGTGCCAGCAGTACTAGCGGGAGGGTTGCAGATACGCAGTATTTT
d_gene: TRBD2; j_gene: TRBJ2-2; abundance: NA; v_gene: TRBV5-4; CDR3aa: CASSNPSGRPGNGELFF; CDR3nt: TGTGCCAGCAGCAACCCCTCCGGGAGGCCGGGGAACGGGGAGCTGTTTTTT
d_gene: NA; j_gene: TRBJ2-3; abundance: NA; v_gene: TRBV21-1; CDR3aa: CASSNQGNITDTQYF; CDR3nt: TGTGCCAGCAGCAACCAGGGAAATATAACAGATACGCAGTATTTT
d_gene: NA; j_gene: TRBJ1-2; abundance: NA; v_gene: TRBV7-8; CDR3aa: CASSLVQGNYGYTF; CDR3nt: TGTGCCAGCAGCTTAGTCCAGGGGAACTATGGCTACACCTTC
d_gene: TRBD1; j_gene: TRBJ1-2; abundance: NA; v_gene: TRBV7-9; CDR3aa: CASSLLGTGSDGYTF; CDR3nt: TGTGCCAGCAGCTTGCTCGGGACAGGTTCTGATGGCTACACCTTC
d_gene: NA; j_gene: TRBJ2-1; abundance: NA; v_gene: TRBV29-1; CDR3aa: CSVGLLARDKSGEQFF; CDR3nt: TGCAGCGTTGGATTATTAGCGCGGGATAAATCGGGTGAGCAGTTCTTC